These 16 T cell receptor beta chains were sequenced from one sample in a study of blood T cell repertoires in COVID-19. Profiled with immunoSEQ multiplex PCR; TCRdb holds only in-frame clones, not every one. The top ten clones hold roughly 2% of a sample with about 280,000 clones, around 87% of them seen once. Sequencing was done on a sample of peripheral blood. These receptors were obtained from a woman between 50 and 59 years old who had recovered from COVID-19.

The V gene is TRBV7-9, the J gene TRBJ1-2; D is perhaps TRBD1 (6 bases). V was trimmed by 5 bases and J by 6 bases, leaving 19 bases between them. CDR3 size: 15 residues. Germline V lookup: CDR1 SEHNR, CDR2 FQNEAQ (reference sequence). The CDR3 loop is CASSLNKQGADGYTF. The CDR3 nucleotides read TGTGCCAGCAGCCTCAATAAACAGGGCGCGGATGGCTACACCTTC.

V usage is TRBV7-2 and J usage is TRBJ2-3; perhaps TRBD1 as D (5 bases). Germline lookup yields CDR1 SGHTA and CDR2 FQGNSA. The CDR3 extends over 15 amino acids. The V end was cut by 3 bases, the J end by 2 bases, with 12 bases between. CDR3 region: CASSFNAGNTDTQYF. CDR3 in DNA: TGTGCCAGCAGCTTTAATGCAGGGAACACAGATACGCAGTATTTT.

In this sample, this clone turned up a few times. V is TRBV27 and J is TRBJ2-7; a possible D gene is TRBD1 (6 bases). The CDR3 totals 12 residues. Germline assignment: CDR1 MNHEY and CDR2 SMNVEV (reference sequence). The V gene lost 5 bases and the J gene lost 6 bases, with 11 bases spanning the gap. CDR3 residues: CASSTPRGEQYF. The DNA for the CDR3 is TGTGCCAGCAGTACCCCCAGGGGCGAGCAGTACTTC.

The chain joins TRBV28 to TRBJ1-6, with D perhaps TRBD1 (5 bases). The germline V gene encodes CDR1 MDHEN and CDR2 SYDVKM. Deletions cut 2 bases from V and 0 bases from J, with 8 bases between. CDR3 size: 16 residues. CDR3: CASSLRTSSYNSPLHF. In nucleotides, the CDR3 is TGTGCCAGCAGTTTACGGACAAGCTCCTATAATTCACCCCTCCACTTT.

The chain recombines TRBV6-5 with TRBJ2-1, with 15 bases aligning to TRBD2. Germline CDR1 reads MNHEY; CDR2 reads SVGAGI. The CDR3 spans 15 residues. The J segment lost 8 bases and the V segment lost 4 bases, leaving 3 bases of the junction unmatched. CDR3 sequence reads: CASSSGLAGGYEQFF. CDR3 coding DNA: TGTGCCAGCAGTTCCGGACTAGCGGGAGGGTATGAGCAGTTCTTC.

V and J are TRBV5-1 and TRBJ1-3; 8 positions agree with TRBD1. The CDR3 contains 16 residues. The V gene end was trimmed by 0 bases and the J gene end by 2 bases; junction bases not matched to a gene: 4. CDR1 is SGHRS, CDR2 YFSETQ, per germline. CDR3 sequence: CASSLGQGATGNTIYF. The CDR3, as DNA: TGCGCCAGCAGCTTGGGGCAGGGGGCAACTGGAAACACCATATATTTT.

The chain employs TRBV19 and TRBJ1-5, with a possible D match to TRBD1 (6 bases). The CDR3 runs 16 residues. V was pared by 1 base and J by 3 bases, with 13 bases between. CDR1 and CDR2 from the germline V gene are LNHDA and SQIVND (reference sequence). The CDR3 nucleotides are TGTGCCAGTAGTATAGTGGGCAGGGGCCACAATCAGCCCCAGCATTTT. Encoded protein: CASSIVGRGHNQPQHF.

The V gene is TRBV19, the J gene TRBJ1-2; 12 bases are shared with TRBD1. The CDR3 covers 15 residues. V lost 4 bases and J lost 8; bases outside the gene matches: 8. Germline V gene sequence: CDR1 LNHDA, CDR2 SQIVND (reference sequence). The CDR3 bases are TGTGCCAGTAGTACCGGGACAGGGGGCCTTGGCGGCTACACCTTC. Encoded protein: CASSTGTGGLGGYTF.

The rearrangement joins TRBV19 to TRBJ1-5; TRBD1 matches at 10 bases. V dropped 3 bases and J dropped 4; count of bases not matched to a gene: 6. Germline assignment: CDR1 LNHDA and CDR2 SQIVND (reference sequence). The CDR3 runs 16 residues. CDR3 loop: CASSIGPGQGNQPQHF. Written as DNA, the CDR3 is TGTGCCAGTAGTATTGGTCCGGGACAGGGGAATCAGCCCCAGCATTTT.

This rearrangement joins TRBV6-2 or TRBV6-3 to TRBJ2-7, with 7 bases aligning to TRBD1. CDR1 is MNHEY, CDR2 SVGEGT, per germline. V was clipped by 4 bases and J by 5 bases; unmatched bases: 14. This CDR3 comprises 16 residues. In DNA, the CDR3 is TGTGCCAGCAGTTCCATCCGGGGACAGAGGTTAGACGAGCAGTACTTC. Amino acid sequence: CASSSIRGQRLDEQYF.

The CDR3 loop reads CASSPRGVGEKLFF. The CDR3 region has the DNA TGTGCCAGCAGCCCCCGGGGGGTAGGCGAAAAACTGTTTTTT. The gene calls are TRBV9 and TRBJ1-4; D is possibly TRBD1 (5 bases). The germline V gene has CDR1 SGDLS and CDR2 YYNGEE. CDR3 length: 14 amino acids. V lost 4 bases and J 8 bases, leaving 15 bases between the germline ends.

This sequence joins TRBV5-1 and TRBJ1-1; D unresolved. Trimming pared 4 bases from V and 2 bases from J, leaving 15 bases between. The germline gives CDR1 SGHRS, CDR2 YFSETQ. The CDR3 totals 15 residues. In DNA form, the CDR3 reads TGCGCCAGCAGCCCCTCCGGGAGTCTTAACACTGAAGCTTTCTTT. Translated: CASSPSGSLNTEAFF.

This clone was found once. This chain links TRBV4-1 with TRBJ2-1, with D perhaps TRBD2 (5 bases). The ends were cut back, 4 bases at V and 4 bases at J, with 14 bases in the middle. Germline CDR1 reads MGHRA; CDR2 reads YSYEKL. The CDR3 runs 15 residues. For the CDR3, the DNA is TGCGCCAGCAGCCTGCTTTCGGGGAAGTACAATGAGCAGTTCTTC. Its translation is CASSLLSGKYNEQFF.

The J gene is TRBJ2-1, the V gene TRBV9; no clear D. Germline V lookup: CDR1 SGDLS, CDR2 YYNGEE. CDR3 size: 12 residues. V dropped 0 bases and J dropped 7 bases, with 5 bases sitting between them. CDR3 sequence reads: CASSVVENEQFF. The CDR3 DNA is TGTGCCAGCAGCGTAGTTGAGAATGAGCAGTTCTTC. Combining the CDR3 with reference TRBV9 and TRBJ2-1 gives the whole variable domain DSGVTQTPKHLITATGQRVTLRCSPRSGDLSVYWYQQSLDQGLQFLIQYYNGEERAKGNILERFSAQQFPDLHSELNLSSLELGDSALYFCASSVVENEQFFGPGTRLTVL.

The rearrangement joins TRBV9 to TRBJ2-5; TRBD2 agrees at 7 bases. In germline, CDR1 is SGDLS, CDR2 YYNGEE. The length of the CDR3 is 15 residues. V dropped 2 bases and J dropped 4; count of bases not matched to a gene: 8. The CDR3 nucleotides are TGTGCCAGCAGCGTCGGACTAGAACTAGGAGAGACCCAGTACTTC. It is translated as CASSVGLELGETQYF.

J is TRBJ1-2 and V is TRBV28; no reliable D call. From germline, CDR1 is MDHEN and CDR2 SYDVKM. Trimming pared 2 bases from V and 7 bases from J, leaving 20 bases between. The CDR3 has 16 amino acids. The CDR3 coding sequence is TGTGCCAGCAGTTTACGAACGGGCCGCCGGGGTCCTGGCTACACCTTC. Its protein is CASSLRTGRRGPGYTF.